Sequencing of this TCR beta chain was carried out in a study of response to subunit inactivated influenza vaccine. Broader study findings: The authors suggested that few new T cells are recruited per seasonal influenza vaccination.

This clonotype showed up just a few times. As yet, its antigen is unknown. Trimming took 9 bases from V and 6 from J; bases not matched to a gene: 9. The CDR3 consists of 13 residues. In germline, CDR1 is SEHNR, CDR2 FQNEAQ (reference sequence). TCRdb fed the RT-PCR reads into MiXCR, producing one record per CDR3 protein. The sample consists of roughly 670,000 distinct CDR3 sequences, about 15% of them appearing once. This chain uses TRBV7-9 with TRBJ2-3, with TRBD1 matching 7 bases. The sample consisted of PBMCs from blood, taken roughly 2 weeks before vaccination. The sequence came from a man aged 50-60 years who received an inactivated influenza vaccine. The CDR3 sequence is CARQQGPRDTQYF. DNA for the CDR3: TGTGCCAGGCAACAGGGGCCCAGGGATACGCAGTATTTT.